This TCR beta chain was sequenced in a study of CD8+ T cells in alopecia areata. RNA extraction was followed by reverse transcription into cDNA, which acted as the sequencing template. Repertoires were generated with immunoSEQ multiplex PCR, while TCRdb's copy carries only in-frame clones and drops some. There are 200,000 to 250,000 clones in the sample; less than 75% occur only once, and 1.6% lies in the top ten. Regarding treatment: oral pan-JAK inhibitor, 5-10 mg twice daily. V trimming: 7 bases; J trimming: 1 base; junction bases outside the gene matches: 2. The CDR3 runs to 13 residues. Sequencing was performed on CD4+ T cells sorted from blood, taken at week 4, from a patient treated with tofacitinib. The TCR originated in a human donor with alopecia areata. The genes are TRBV23-1 and TRBJ2-7, with TRBD1 matching over 9 bases. TRBV23-1 is identified as an open reading frame with a role that is uncertain. The CDR3 DNA reads TGCGCCAGCATGGGACAGGGATCCTACGAGCAGTACTTC. Its translation: CASMGQGSYEQYF.